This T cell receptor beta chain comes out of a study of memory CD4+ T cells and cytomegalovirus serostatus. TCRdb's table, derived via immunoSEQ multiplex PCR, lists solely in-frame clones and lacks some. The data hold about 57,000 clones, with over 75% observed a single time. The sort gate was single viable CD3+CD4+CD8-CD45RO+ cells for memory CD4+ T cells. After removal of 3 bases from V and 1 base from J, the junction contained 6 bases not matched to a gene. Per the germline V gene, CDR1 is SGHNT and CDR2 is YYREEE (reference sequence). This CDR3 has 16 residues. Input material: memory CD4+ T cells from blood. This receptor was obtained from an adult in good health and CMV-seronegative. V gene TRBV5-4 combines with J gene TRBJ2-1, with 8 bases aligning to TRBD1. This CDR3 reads CASSSGQGRSYNEQFF. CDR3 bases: TGTGCCAGCAGCTCCGGACAGGGACGATCCTACAATGAGCAGTTCTTC.